These 23 T cell receptor beta chains originate from one sample sequenced in a study of T cells in Graves' hyperthyroidism and ophthalmopathy. RNA transcripts served as the template for amplifying TCR beta CDR3 regions. Using the HTBI primer set, a first-round RT-PCR was run on the TCR CDR3. TCRdb re-derived calls from the multiplex PCR reads in MiXCR, one entry per CDR3 protein. This sample has roughly 200,000 distinct CDR3 sequences, with approximately 16% found just once. The sequencing input was blood. The receptors come from a man in his forties with Graves' hyperthyroidism.

This clonotype was seen ten or more times. The chain links TRBV28 to TRBJ2-7, with 8 bases identical to TRBD2. Germline CDR1 and CDR2: MDHEN and SYDVKM. V gave up 10 bases and J gave up 4 bases; unmatched junction bases: 15. This CDR3 region has 15 residues. The CDR3 sequence is CATDRGASGRYEQYF. Written as DNA, the CDR3 is TGTGCCACTGATCGGGGGGCTAGCGGGCGTTACGAGCAGTACTTC.

This clonotype showed up many times. The chain joins TRBV7-2 to TRBJ1-6, with 7 bases aligning to TRBD1. The CDR3 runs to 15 residues. J was trimmed by 8 bases and V by 5 bases; bases with no gene match: 9. The germline V gene has CDR1 SGHTA and CDR2 FQGNSA. CDR3 sequence reads: CASSTHGDSDSPLHF. CDR3 coding DNA: TGTGCCAGCAGCACGCACGGGGACAGCGATTCACCCCTCCACTTT.

This clonotype was recorded at least ten times. The chain has TRBV28 and TRBJ2-1, with D possibly matching TRBD2 (7 bases). V lost 3 bases to trimming and J lost 0 bases, with 12 bases between them. CDR1 and CDR2 (germline): MDHEN, SYDVKM. The CDR3 is made up of 16 amino acids. In DNA, the CDR3 is TGTGCCAGCAGTTTCTCTCGGGGGGCCTCCTACAATGAGCAGTTCTTC. Amino acid sequence: CASSFSRGASYNEQFF.

J is TRBJ2-7 and V is TRBV11-2; 8 bases line up with TRBD1. V shed 0 bases, J shed 4 bases, and the junction held 5 bases outside the gene matches. Germline V gives CDR1 SGHAT, CDR2 FQNNGV. The CDR3 runs to 15 residues. In DNA, the CDR3 is TGTGCCAGCAGCTTAGATTACAGGGGGGATTACGAGCAGTACTTC. This translates into CASSLDYRGDYEQYF. Full variable domain (outside the CDR3, taken from reference TRBV11-2 and TRBJ2-7): EAGVAQSPRYKIIEKRQSVAFWCNPISGHATLYWYQQILGQGPKLLIQFQNNGVVDDSQLPKDRFSAERLKGVDSTLKIQPAKLEDSAVYLCASSLDYRGDYEQYFGPGTRLTVT.

This clonotype was detected ten times or more. The genes are TRBV28 and TRBJ1-2, with a tentative D call TRBD1 (5 bases). The V gene's germline CDR1 is MDHEN and CDR2 SYDVKM. Trimming took 7 bases from V and 4 from J, leaving 13 bases between them. This CDR3 spans 13 amino acids. Written as DNA, the CDR3 is TGTGCCAGCACTCCTCAGGGCTTCTATGGCTACACCTTC. Protein sequence: CASTPQGFYGYTF.

This clonotype turned up a few times. The chain joins TRBV7-9 to TRBJ2-7, with 9 bases lining up with TRBD1. Germline assignment: CDR1 SEHNR and CDR2 FQNEAQ (reference sequence). The CDR3 has 14 amino acids. With V trimmed by 5 bases and J by 6 bases, 8 bases remained unmatched. The CDR3 nucleotides are TGTGCCAGCAGCCCCCAGGGACAGGGTAGCGAGCAGTACTTC. This sequence encodes CASSPQGQGSEQYF.

This clonotype occurred many times. The J gene is TRBJ2-1, the V gene TRBV4-2, with TRBD1 identical over 8 bases. This CDR3 region has 15 residues. V lost 2 bases and J lost 4; bases outside the gene matches: 4. CDR1 LGHNA and CDR2 YNFKEQ come from the germline V gene. This chain's CDR3 is CASSQSGGRYNEQFF. CDR3 nucleotides: TGTGCCAGCAGCCAATCAGGGGGCAGGTACAATGAGCAGTTCTTC.

This clonotype has at least ten counts. The chain links TRBV6-2 or TRBV6-3 to TRBJ2-1; perhaps TRBD1 as D (5 bases). CDR3 length: 17 amino acids. The germline CDR1 and CDR2 sequences are MNHEY and SVGEGT. Trimming removed 0 bases from V and 7 bases from J, with 19 bases in between. The CDR3 sequence: CASSYSYSGQTPNEQFF. Written as DNA, the CDR3 is TGTGCCAGCAGTTACTCGTATTCAGGGCAAACACCGAATGAGCAGTTCTTC.

This clonotype was seen repeatedly, ten times or more. This chain joins TRBV5-1 and TRBJ2-3, with D possibly being TRBD1 (5 bases). Trimming cost V 3 bases and J 3 bases, with 14 bases left between them. Per the germline V gene, CDR1 is SGHRS and CDR2 is YFSETQ. The CDR3 length is 15 residues. This chain's CDR3 is CASSSRPQGTDTQYF. CDR3 DNA sequence: TGCGCCAGCAGCTCAAGACCTCAGGGTACAGATACGCAGTATTTT. The complete variable domain, with remaining parts taken from reference TRBV5-1 and TRBJ2-3, reads KAGVTQTPRYLIKTRGQQVTLSCSPISGHRSVSWYQQTPGQGLQFLFEYFSETQRNKGNFPGRFSGRQFSNSRSEMNVSTLELGDSALYLCASSSRPQGTDTQYFGPGTRLTVL.

This clonotype was seen ten or more times. The rearrangement links TRBV6-2 or TRBV6-3 to TRBJ2-3, with unresolved D. V was trimmed by 3 bases and J by 4 bases, leaving 8 bases between them. The CDR3 covers 13 residues. The V gene's germline CDR1 is MNHEY and CDR2 SVGEGT. The CDR3 is CASSYRSADTQYF. CDR3 DNA: TGTGCCAGCAGTTATAGGTCGGCAGATACGCAGTATTTT.

At least ten counts were recorded for this clonotype. The CDR3 sequence: CASSVPWRNTEAFF. For the CDR3, the DNA is TGTGCCAGCAGCGTACCCTGGAGGAACACTGAAGCTTTCTTT. The J gene is TRBJ1-1, the V gene TRBV9, with D unclear. There are 14 residues in the CDR3. The V gene lost 1 base and the J gene lost 1 base, with 8 bases spanning the gap. Germline values: CDR1 SGDLS, CDR2 YYNGEE.

V gene TRBV28 combines with J gene TRBJ1-3; tentatively, D is TRBD1 (5 bases). This CDR3 is 16 amino acids long. The V end was cut by 7 bases, the J end by 0 bases, with 16 bases between. Germline CDR1 is MDHEN and CDR2 is SYDVKM. The CDR3 sequence: CASKRTGTTSGNTIYF. Here the CDR3 DNA reads TGTGCCAGCAAGCGCACCGGGACTACCTCTGGAAACACCATATATTTT.

This clonotype was counted at least ten times. The chain uses TRBV30 and TRBJ2-1, with 11 nucleotides matching TRBD2. Germline CDR1 reads GTSNPN; CDR2 reads SVGIG (reference sequence). The CDR3 contains 16 residues. The V and J ends lost 2 bases and 3 bases, in that order; junction bases with no gene match: 6. CDR3 sequence reads: CAWSPFSGGDYNEQFF. In DNA form, the CDR3 reads TGTGCCTGGAGTCCCTTTAGCGGGGGGGACTACAATGAGCAGTTCTTC.

The chain recombines TRBV6-1 with TRBJ1-6, with TRBD1 as a possible D gene (5 bases). V dropped 4 bases and J dropped 7 bases, with 14 bases sitting between them. Germline V lookup: CDR1 MNHNS, CDR2 SASEGT. The CDR3 contains 15 residues. DNA of the CDR3: TGTGCCAGCAGTGGAGTAGGGACCGACAATTCACCCCTCCACTTT. Protein: CASSGVGTDNSPLHF.

The chain employs TRBV7-9 and TRBJ2-2; 10 bases agree with TRBD2. J lost 4 bases, V lost 5 bases, and 7 bases had no gene match. The CDR3 sequence is 16 residues long. Germline CDR1 reads SEHNR; CDR2 reads FQNEAQ (reference sequence). CDR3 protein: CASSLSGGATTGELFF. As DNA, the CDR3 is TGTGCCAGCAGCCTCAGCGGGGGGGCCACCACCGGGGAGCTGTTTTTT.

This clonotype was seen ten or more times. The rearrangement uses TRBV28 and TRBJ2-3, with D maybe TRBD1 (6 bases). The CDR3 has 12 amino acids. The germline gives CDR1 MDHEN, CDR2 SYDVKM. Trimming left V 7 bases short and J 4 bases short, with 9 bases between. The DNA of the CDR3 is TGTGCCAGCACCAGACAGGCAGATACGCAGTATTTT. It specifies CASTRQADTQYF.

The V gene is TRBV6-1, the J gene TRBJ1-5; D is ambiguous. The CDR3 sequence is 12 residues long. Germline V lookup: CDR1 MNHNS, CDR2 SASEGT. V lost 3 bases, J lost 7 bases, and 7 bases lay in between. CDR3 amino acids: CASSEAPQPQHF. The CDR3 nucleotides read TGTGCCAGCAGTGAGGCCCCCCAGCCCCAGCATTTT.

The chain is built from TRBV5-4 and TRBJ2-7; D not resolved. CDR3 length: 14 residues. Germline V lookup: CDR1 SGHNT, CDR2 YYREEE (reference sequence). The V gene lost 4 bases and the J gene lost 1 base, with 12 bases spanning the gap. Here the CDR3 DNA reads TGTGCCAGCAGCATAGACGTATCTTCCTACGAGCAGTACTTC. This codes for CASSIDVSSYEQYF. The full variable domain, its missing parts supplied by reference TRBV5-4 and TRBJ2-7, is ETGVTQSPTHLIKTRGQQVTLRCSSQSGHNTVSWYQQALGQGPQFIFQYYREEENGRGNFPPRFSGLQFPNYSSELNVNALELDDSALYLCASSIDVSSYEQYFGPGTRLTVT.

This clonotype was seen once. This sequence may be a read error, since a much larger clone differs from it by one base. The chain links TRBV5-8 to TRBJ2-2, with 11 bases identical to TRBD1. The V gene's germline CDR1 is SGHTS and CDR2 YDEGEE. Losses at the gene ends were 3 bases for V and 6 bases for J; bases not matched to a gene: 4. The CDR3 is 15 residues long. Here the CDR3 reads CASSYGQGAAGELFF. CDR3 nucleotides: TGTGCCAGCAGCTACGGACAGGGGGCCGCCGGGGAGCTGTTTTTT.

This clonotype was picked up a small number of times. The gene calls are TRBV11-2 and TRBJ2-6; tentatively, D is TRBD2 (7 bases). Deletions cut 1 base from V and 1 base from J, with 14 bases between. CDR3 length: 18 residues. Per germline, CDR1 SGHAT and CDR2 FQNNGV. CDR3 nucleotides: TGTGCCAGCAGCTTAGGGGGGGGCGCATTGTCTGGGGCCAACGTCCTGACTTTC. This encodes CASSLGGGALSGANVLTF.

This clonotype was counted at least ten times. V gene TRBV10-3 combines with J gene TRBJ2-5, with 8 nucleotides matching TRBD2. Germline lookup yields CDR1 ENHRY and CDR2 SYGVKD. V lost 10 bases to trimming and J lost 2 bases; unmatched junction nucleotides: 3. This CDR3 is built from 12 residues. The CDR3 region is CASGGSQETQYF. For the CDR3, the DNA is TGTGCCAGCGGGGGGTCTCAAGAGACCCAGTACTTC.

In its sample, this clonotype was seen many times. The chain couples TRBV12-3 or TRBV12-4 to TRBJ2-5; maybe TRBD1 (6 bases). The CDR3 runs to 12 residues. V shed 5 bases and J shed 5 bases, with 9 bases lying between them. CDR3 protein: CASSPTGETQYF. For the CDR3, the DNA is TGTGCCAGCAGTCCTACAGGGGAGACCCAGTACTTC.

V gene TRBV11-2 combines with J gene TRBJ1-1; maybe TRBD1 (5 bases). V was cut by 1 base and J by 10 bases, with 10 bases left in between. The length of the CDR3 is 12 residues. The germline V gene has CDR1 SGHAT and CDR2 FQNNGV. CDR3 in amino acids: CASSLVEGLAFF. CDR3 nucleotide sequence: TGTGCCAGCAGCTTAGTTGAGGGGCTAGCTTTCTTT.